Below, 8 T cell receptor beta chains from the same sample are listed, as sequenced in a study of PD-L1 blockade in urothelial cancer. Time point here: peripheral blood 6 weeks after treatment start. The data were produced by immunoSEQ multiplex PCR, yet TCRdb's version contains in-frame clones alone and is incomplete. The profile shows under 85,000 clones, approximately 89% of them singletons. This sample comprised PBMCs, obtained around atezolizumab (anti-PD-L1) treatment. These receptors were taken from an elderly woman with urothelial cancer.

The chain recombines TRBV19 with TRBJ2-2, with TRBD1 identical over 9 bases. Germline lookup yields CDR1 LNHDA and CDR2 SQIVND (reference sequence). The CDR3 length is 15 residues. With 9 bases clipped from V and 6 bases from J, the junction kept 11 bases outside the gene matches. The CDR3 spells CASDARTGDAGELFF. The CDR3 nucleotides read TGTGCCAGCGACGCCAGGACAGGGGACGCCGGGGAGCTGTTTTTT.

The CDR3 region is CASSSGQGLLSGNTIYF. CDR3 nucleotides: TGTGCCAGCAGCTCGGGACAGGGATTACTCTCTGGAAACACCATATATTTT. The chain uses TRBV7-8 and TRBJ1-3; 9 nucleotides line up with TRBD1. CDR3 length: 17 residues. CDR1 is SGHVS, CDR2 FQNEAQ, per germline. The trim removed 4 bases at V and 0 bases at J, leaving 7 bases unmatched.

The chain combines TRBV19 with TRBJ2-3; a weak D match, TRBD1 (5 bases). Germline CDR1 and CDR2: LNHDA and SQIVND (reference sequence). The CDR3 is 14 residues long. V was pared by 8 bases and J by 0 bases, with 12 bases between. Written as DNA, the CDR3 is TGTGCCAGTTCTGGCAGGGCAAGCACAGATACGCAGTATTTT. Translating gives CASSGRASTDTQYF. Supplemented by reference TRBV19 and TRBJ2-3, the full variable domain reads DGGITQSPKYLFRKEGQNVTLSCEQNLNHDAMYWYRQDPGQGLRLIYYSQIVNDFQKGDIAEGYSVSREKKESFPLTVTSAQKNPTAFYLCASSGRASTDTQYFGPGTRLTVL.

The chain uses TRBV7-9 and TRBJ1-2; 12 bases agree with TRBD1. Germline V lookup: CDR1 SEHNR, CDR2 FQNEAQ (reference sequence). The J segment lost 7 bases and the V segment lost 5 bases, leaving 8 bases of the junction unmatched. The length of the CDR3 is 15 residues. CDR3 DNA sequence: TGTGCCAGCAGCCCCCCCGGGACAGGGGGCGGTGGCTACACCTTC. Its translation is CASSPPGTGGGGYTF.

J is TRBJ2-3 and V is TRBV11-3, with TRBD2 matching 12 bases. Germline CDR1 is SGHNT and CDR2 is YENEEA. With 5 bases clipped from V and 3 bases from J, the junction kept 6 bases outside the gene matches. CDR3 size: 16 residues. The CDR3 spells CASSRGGTSGTDTQYF. In DNA form, the CDR3 reads TGTGCCAGCAGCCGCGGGGGGACTAGCGGGACAGATACGCAGTATTTT.

This clone was counted once. This chain connects TRBV5-4 to TRBJ1-3, with D hard to call. This CDR3 region has 13 residues. Germline CDR1 is SGHNT and CDR2 is YYREEE (reference sequence). Trimming removed 0 bases from V and 6 bases from J, with 7 bases in between. The CDR3 DNA is TGTGCCAGCAGCTTGGACAGATCAAACACCATATATTTT. It is translated as CASSLDRSNTIYF. The full variable domain, completed using reference TRBV5-4 and TRBJ1-3, is ETGVTQSPTHLIKTRGQQVTLRCSSQSGHNTVSWYQQALGQGPQFIFQYYREEENGRGNFPPRFSGLQFPNYSSELNVNALELDDSALYLCASSLDRSNTIYFGEGSWLTVV.

The count of this clone is one. The chain links TRBV5-5 to TRBJ2-2; weak D call: TRBD2 (5 bases). Germline V gene sequence: CDR1 SGHKS, CDR2 YYEKEE (reference sequence). With 0 bases removed from V and 2 bases from J, the gap between germline ends came to 14 bases. The CDR3 contains 17 residues. The CDR3 bases are TGTGCCAGCAGCTTGGTACTATCGGCTAGCAACACCGGGGAGCTGTTTTTT. This gives the protein CASSLVLSASNTGELFF.

This clone was detected once. The chain has TRBV19 and TRBJ2-2; D ambiguous. Germline V gives CDR1 LNHDA, CDR2 SQIVND (reference sequence). The CDR3 has 16 residues. Trimming took off 1 base at V and 5 bases at J, with 14 bases between the two ends. The CDR3 coding sequence is TGTGCCAGTAGTATAGGAGTCCGGGTAGGAACCGGGGAGCTGTTTTTT. This codes for CASSIGVRVGTGELFF.